This entry lists 26 T cell receptor beta chains sequenced from one sample in a study of T cells in Graves' hyperthyroidism and ophthalmopathy. TCR beta CDR3 regions were amplified from RNA transcripts. First-round RT-PCR of the TCR CDR3 relied on the HTBI primer set. From the multiplex PCR reads, TCRdb called clonotypes with MiXCR, one entry per CDR3 protein. Of approximately 590,000 distinct CDR3 sequences in the sample, about a sixth are singletons; the top ten hold roughly 7.3%. The sequencing input was blood. Source of these receptors: a woman in her twenties or thirties with Graves' hyperthyroidism.

The gene calls are TRBV5-5 and TRBJ2-7; D is possibly TRBD1 or TRBD2 (5 bases each). The CDR3 is made up of 14 amino acids. CDR1 and CDR2 (germline): SGHKS, YYEKEE (reference sequence). With 4 bases removed from V and 5 bases from J, the gap between germline ends came to 16 bases. CDR3 DNA sequence: TGTGCCAGCAGCGGCAGCTTCGGGGCCAACGAGCAGTACTTC. It translates to CASSGSFGANEQYF.

This chain uses TRBV11-1 with TRBJ2-4, with D perhaps TRBD1 or TRBD2 (5 bases each). In germline, CDR1 is SGHAT, CDR2 FQDESV (reference sequence). V lost 2 bases and J 0 bases, leaving 20 bases between the germline ends. The CDR3 has 19 amino acids. CDR3 nucleotide sequence: TGTGCCAGCAGCTTATCCGGGGCTTCCGTTCTCCTAGCCAAAAACATTCAGTACTTC. It translates to CASSLSGASVLLAKNIQYF.

This clonotype was recorded at least ten times. The chain uses TRBV18 and TRBJ1-1; D may be TRBD1 (6 bases). Trimming pared 1 base from V and 7 bases from J, leaving 10 bases between. The V gene's germline CDR1 is KGHSH and CDR2 LQKENI. This CDR3 spans 13 amino acids. The CDR3 nucleotides are TGTGCCAGCTCACCACGTGAGGACAGTGAAGCTTTCTTT. Its translation is CASSPREDSEAFF.

This clonotype was recorded a few times. CDR3 residues: CASSHYDQPQHF. The CDR3 DNA reads TGTGCCAGTAGCCATTATGATCAGCCCCAGCATTTT. This chain uses TRBV19 with TRBJ1-5; D is unresolved. Germline V gene data show CDR1 as LNHDA and CDR2 as SQIVND (reference sequence). Trimming left V 6 bases short and J 5 bases short, with 8 bases between. The CDR3 length is 12 residues.

In this sample, this clonotype turned up a few times. The genes are TRBV5-1 and TRBJ2-1; the match to TRBD2 covers 10 bases. Trimming removed 4 bases from V and 0 bases from J; junction bases left unmatched: 10. This CDR3 is 18 amino acids long. CDR1 SGHRS and CDR2 YFSETQ come from the germline V gene. CDR3 sequence: CASSRGLADRSSYNEQFF. DNA for the CDR3: TGCGCCAGCAGCCGCGGACTAGCGGACCGGAGCTCCTACAATGAGCAGTTCTTC. Drawing the rest from reference TRBV5-1 and TRBJ2-1, the complete variable domain is KAGVTQTPRYLIKTRGQQVTLSCSPISGHRSVSWYQQTPGQGLQFLFEYFSETQRNKGNFPGRFSGRQFSNSRSEMNVSTLELGDSALYLCASSRGLADRSSYNEQFFGPGTRLTVL.

This clonotype was detected a few times. The chain links TRBV20-1 to TRBJ1-1; weak D call: TRBD1 (5 bases). Germline-derived CDR1 and CDR2 are DFQATT and SNEGSKA (reference sequence). The CDR3 runs to 11 residues. V lost 6 bases, J lost 4 bases, and 9 bases lay in between. Here the CDR3 DNA reads TGCAGTGCCAGGGCAGTCACTGAAGCTTTCTTT. Protein sequence: CSARAVTEAFF.

This clonotype was detected ten times or more. The V and J genes are TRBV30 and TRBJ1-3; a weak D match, TRBD1 (6 bases). Germline V gene data show CDR1 as GTSNPN and CDR2 as SVGIG (reference sequence). V lost 2 bases and J lost 6, with 20 bases in between. The CDR3 has 16 amino acids. CDR3: CAWSPRGFDRTNTIYF. CDR3 nucleotide sequence: TGTGCCTGGAGTCCAAGAGGATTTGACAGGACAAACACCATATATTTT.

This chain links TRBV27 with TRBJ2-3, with D possibly called TRBD1 or TRBD2 (6 bases each). The CDR3 spans 18 residues. Trimming pared 2 bases from V and 2 bases from J, leaving 20 bases between. CDR1 is MNHEY and CDR2 is SMNVEV in the germline V gene (reference sequence). This CDR3 is CASSLRGAARRNTDTQYF. The CDR3 DNA sequence: TGTGCCAGCAGTTTAAGGGGGGCGGCGAGGCGCAACACAGATACGCAGTATTTT.

This clonotype was seen ten or more times. The chain recombines TRBV20-1 with TRBJ2-7, with 14 bases that match TRBD2. The CDR3 is 14 residues long. Germline CDR1 and CDR2: DFQATT and SNEGSKA (reference sequence). The trim removed 3 bases at V and 5 bases at J, leaving 3 bases unmatched. CDR3 amino acids: CSASRGLAGDEQYF. The CDR3 DNA sequence: TGCAGTGCTAGCCGGGGACTAGCGGGAGACGAGCAGTACTTC.

This sequence joins TRBV4-1 and TRBJ2-1; the D gene could be TRBD1 or TRBD2 (6 bases each). The V gene lost 3 bases and the J gene lost 5 bases, with 11 bases spanning the gap. The CDR3 consists of 14 residues. Germline assignment: CDR1 MGHRA and CDR2 YSYEKL. CDR3 amino acids: CASSQRDNHNEQFF. As DNA, the CDR3 is TGCGCCAGCAGCCAGCGGGACAATCACAATGAGCAGTTCTTC.

This clonotype was seen many times. V is TRBV6-1 and J is TRBJ1-4; TRBD1 is a possible D gene (5 bases). Germline loops: CDR1 MNHNS, CDR2 SASEGT. The V and J ends lost 0 bases and 6 bases respectively, with 14 bases between them. The CDR3 consists of 16 residues. The CDR3 here is CASSEALGTGDEKLFF. The CDR3 DNA follows: TGTGCCAGCAGTGAAGCGTTAGGAACGGGGGATGAAAAACTGTTTTTT.

The chain links TRBV7-2 to TRBJ1-2; possibly TRBD1 for D (5 bases). The CDR3 covers 14 residues. V dropped 0 bases and J dropped 6 bases, with 11 bases sitting between them. CDR1 and CDR2 from the germline V gene are SGHTA and FQGNSA. The CDR3 protein is CASSLAQGPDGYTF. CDR3 sequence (DNA): TGTGCCAGCAGCTTAGCGCAGGGACCTGATGGCTACACCTTC.

Many counts were recorded for this clonotype. The chain links TRBV2 to TRBJ2-1, with 8 nucleotides matching TRBD2. CDR3 size: 14 residues. The J segment lost 8 bases and the V segment lost 10 bases, leaving 13 bases of the junction unmatched. Per the germline V gene, CDR1 is SNHLY and CDR2 is FYNNEI. CDR3 in DNA: TGTGCCACTGTGACTAGCGCAACCCCCGATGAGCAGTTCTTC. Translated: CATVTSATPDEQFF.

This clonotype was seen ten or more times. The V gene is TRBV29-1, the J gene TRBJ2-1, with 14 bases that match TRBD2. With 3 bases clipped from V and 0 bases from J, the junction kept 1 base outside the gene matches. The CDR3 loop spans 16 amino acids. CDR1 is SQVTM, CDR2 ANQGSEA, per germline. This CDR3 reads CSVDGTSGSSYNEQFF. The DNA of the CDR3 is TGCAGCGTTGACGGGACTAGCGGGAGCTCCTACAATGAGCAGTTCTTC.

This clonotype appeared a few times. The chain uses TRBV4-3 and TRBJ2-3, with 12 bases identical to TRBD2. In germline, CDR1 is LGHNA, CDR2 YSLEER. The CDR3 consists of 19 residues. J was trimmed by 4 bases and V by 0 bases; bases with no gene match: 11. CDR3 sequence (DNA): TGCGCCAGCAGCCAAGATCTTGCTAGCGGGAGGGCCTTCGCAGATACGCAGTATTTT. It codes for CASSQDLASGRAFADTQYF.

This clonotype was detected many times. The gene calls are TRBV6-5 and TRBJ2-7; D is tentatively TRBD1 or TRBD2 (6 bases each). The CDR3 totals 16 residues. V gave up 2 bases and J gave up 5 bases, with 19 bases separating them. Germline V CDR1 and CDR2: MNHEY, SVGAGI. In nucleotides, the CDR3 is TGTGCCAGCAGTTACCCCCGTGGAGGGGGAGGCCACGAGCAGTACTTC. Translation: CASSYPRGGGGHEQYF.

The chain couples TRBV9 to TRBJ1-4; TRBD1 might be the D (6 bases). The V gene lost 3 bases and the J gene lost 10 bases, with 19 bases spanning the gap. CDR3 size: 15 residues. The V gene's germline CDR1 is SGDLS and CDR2 YYNGEE. CDR3 sequence: CASSADSGSGGKLFF. CDR3 sequence (DNA): TGTGCCAGCAGCGCGGACAGCGGATCAGGTGGAAAACTGTTTTTT.

There are many counts of this clonotype. The chain joins TRBV24-1 to TRBJ2-3; 10 bases are shared with TRBD1. V was pared by 2 bases and J by 6 bases, with 4 bases of the junction left unmatched. This CDR3 has 15 residues. Germline V gene sequence: CDR1 KGHDR, CDR2 SFDVKD. The CDR3 nucleotides are TGTGCCACCAGTGATTCCGGACAGGGGGAGGATACGCAGTATTTT. Residues: CATSDSGQGEDTQYF.

This clonotype was seen at least ten times. This chain connects TRBV20-1 to TRBJ2-3; 11 bases map to TRBD2. The CDR3 length is 21 residues. In germline, CDR1 is DFQATT, CDR2 SNEGSKA (reference sequence). With 5 bases clipped from V and 3 bases from J, the junction kept 25 bases outside the gene matches. CDR3 nucleotide sequence: TGCAGTGCTCTTGGACAGGGGTTTTTAGCGGGAGGGCTCGTTCGGACAGATACGCAGTATTTT. Its translation is CSALGQGFLAGGLVRTDTQYF.

The chain employs TRBV12-3 or TRBV12-4 and TRBJ1-4, with 8 bases lining up with TRBD1. Trimming at V came to 1 base and at J to 2 bases, leaving 6 bases not matched to a gene. The CDR3 is 17 amino acids. In DNA, the CDR3 is TGTGCCAGCAGTTTAGATTACAGGGGGACGACTAATGAAAAACTGTTTTTT. Its protein is CASSLDYRGTTNEKLFF.

There are a few counts of this clonotype. This sequence joins TRBV6-1 and TRBJ2-3, with D perhaps matching TRBD1 (7 bases). Germline V gene lookup returns CDR1 MNHNS and CDR2 SASEGT. Trimming removed 9 bases from V and 3 bases from J, with 19 bases in between. The CDR3 totals 15 residues. CDR3: CASQYLAGQTDTQYF. The CDR3 DNA follows: TGTGCCAGTCAATACCTGGCGGGACAGACAGATACGCAGTATTTT.

This clonotype was counted ten times or more. The chain is built from TRBV2 and TRBJ2-7, with 8 nucleotides matching TRBD1. Germline values: CDR1 SNHLY, CDR2 FYNNEI. CDR3 size: 13 residues. Trimming at V came to 6 bases and at J to 6 bases, leaving 7 bases not matched to a gene. The chain's CDR3 is CASRSGTGFEQYF. For the CDR3, the DNA is TGTGCCAGCAGGTCCGGGACAGGCTTCGAGCAGTACTTC.

The V and J genes are TRBV28 and TRBJ2-1, with 9 bases identical to TRBD1. V lost 6 bases and J lost 4; bases outside the gene matches: 7. The CDR3 consists of 15 residues. CDR1 and CDR2 (germline): MDHEN, SYDVKM. The CDR3 DNA is TGTGCCAGCAGCCCGGACAGGGGAGCATACAATGAGCAGTTCTTC. This codes for CASSPDRGAYNEQFF.

This clonotype was observed at least ten times. CDR3 in amino acids: CASSQGARETQYF. CDR3 coding DNA: TGTGCCAGCAGTCAGGGGGCGCGAGAGACCCAGTACTTC. This chain connects TRBV12-3 or TRBV12-4 to TRBJ2-5, with 8 nucleotides matching TRBD1. This CDR3 has 13 amino acids. J lost 4 bases, V lost 5 bases, and 3 bases had no gene match.

A few counts support this clonotype. The rearrangement joins TRBV7-3 to TRBJ2-2; TRBD2 matches at 13 bases. The V segment lost 5 bases and the J segment 6 bases; nucleotides outside the gene matches: 6. The germline CDR1 and CDR2 sequences are SGHTA and FQGTGA. The CDR3 loop spans 16 amino acids. The CDR3 is CASSKTGLAGAGELFF. The CDR3 DNA sequence: TGTGCCAGCAGCAAAACCGGACTAGCGGGAGCCGGGGAGCTGTTTTTT.

This chain connects TRBV10-3 to TRBJ1-2, with D unresolved. The V and J ends lost 10 bases and 0 bases respectively, with 12 bases between them. This CDR3 spans 13 amino acids. Germline CDR1 is ENHRY and CDR2 is SYGVKD. The CDR3 is CATQDGTNYGYTF. CDR3 nucleotide sequence: TGTGCCACCCAGGACGGTACTAACTATGGCTACACCTTC.